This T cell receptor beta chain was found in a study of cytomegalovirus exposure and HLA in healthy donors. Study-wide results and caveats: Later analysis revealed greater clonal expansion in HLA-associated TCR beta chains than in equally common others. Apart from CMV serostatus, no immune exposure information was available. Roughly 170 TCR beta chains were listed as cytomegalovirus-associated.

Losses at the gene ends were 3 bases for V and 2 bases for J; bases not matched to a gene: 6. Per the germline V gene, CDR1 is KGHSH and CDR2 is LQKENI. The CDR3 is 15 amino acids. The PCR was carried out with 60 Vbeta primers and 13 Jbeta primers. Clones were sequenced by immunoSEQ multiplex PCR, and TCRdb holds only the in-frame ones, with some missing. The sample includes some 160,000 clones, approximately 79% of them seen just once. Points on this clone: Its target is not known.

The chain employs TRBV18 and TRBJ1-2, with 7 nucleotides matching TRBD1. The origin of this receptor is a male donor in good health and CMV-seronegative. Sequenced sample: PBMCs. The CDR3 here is CASSPSGGKNYGYTF. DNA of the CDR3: TGTGCCAGCTCACCTTCAGGGGGAAAGAACTATGGCTACACCTTC.